This passage covers 10 T cell receptor beta chains from one sample sequenced in a study of blood T cells in healthy people across ages. A sample-barcoded 5' primer and a J-beta primer mix were used in a second PCR of roughly 7 to 12 cycles. TCRdb ran MiXCR on the 5' RACE reads and lists one entry per CDR3 protein. This table has around 1.5 million distinct CDR3 sequences, about 43% appearing once. The specimen sequenced was blood. Receptor source: a woman in her late teens or twenties in good health.

This clonotype occurred a few times. The chain joins TRBV20-1 to TRBJ1-2; 9 bases line up with TRBD1. The CDR3 sequence is 12 residues long. Germline V gives CDR1 DFQATT, CDR2 SNEGSKA (reference sequence). The ends lost 4 bases at V and 8 bases at J; junction bases unmatched: 5. CDR3 DNA sequence: TGCAGTGCTACCGACAGGGGGTTCGGCTACACCTTC. Its translation: CSATDRGFGYTF.

The chain carries TRBV20-1 and TRBJ2-3; D is perhaps TRBD1 (6 bases). With 1 base removed from V and 0 bases from J, the gap between germline ends came to 17 bases. The CDR3 consists of 17 residues. From germline, CDR1 is DFQATT and CDR2 SNEGSKA (reference sequence). The CDR3 DNA sequence: TGCAGTGCTAGAGGCCGCCTACAGGGAAGAAGCACAGATACGCAGTATTTT. Translation: CSARGRLQGRSTDTQYF.

The chain recombines TRBV4-1 with TRBJ2-7; 10 bases match TRBD2. V was pared by 0 bases and J by 4 bases, with 9 bases of the junction left unmatched. This CDR3 has 17 residues. The germline V gene has CDR1 MGHRA and CDR2 YSYEKL. The CDR3 spells CASSQDGVAGGRYEQYF. The CDR3 bases are TGCGCCAGCAGCCAAGATGGGGTAGCGGGGGGCAGGTACGAGCAGTACTTC.

The J gene is TRBJ2-1, the V gene TRBV9; 14 bases are shared with TRBD2. CDR3 length: 19 amino acids. The germline gives CDR1 SGDLS, CDR2 YYNGEE. The junction had 17 bases not matched to a gene; V was cut back by 6 bases and J by 6 bases. The CDR3 DNA reads as TGTGCCAGCACCCAGACGGGACTAGCGGGAGCCCCGAGCATCAATGAGCAGTTCTTC. Encoded protein: CASTQTGLAGAPSINEQFF.

The V and J genes are TRBV7-6 and TRBJ2-5; 13 bases map to TRBD2. The CDR3 consists of 17 residues. With 4 bases clipped from V and 3 bases from J, the junction kept 8 bases outside the gene matches. Per the germline V gene, CDR1 is SGHVS and CDR2 is FNYEAQ. The CDR3 protein is CASSYPRTSGGEETQYF. Here the CDR3 DNA reads TGTGCCAGCAGCTATCCCCGGACTAGCGGGGGAGAAGAGACCCAGTACTTC.

This chain uses TRBV20-1 with TRBJ2-3, with 8 positions matching TRBD1. CDR3 length: 16 residues. Germline CDR1 reads DFQATT; CDR2 reads SNEGSKA (reference sequence). The junction had 12 bases not matched to a gene; V was cut back by 3 bases and J by 4 bases. CDR3 protein: CSASGKTGAVADTQYF. CDR3 nucleotides: TGCAGTGCTAGCGGGAAGACAGGGGCTGTCGCAGATACGCAGTATTTT.

The chain couples TRBV4-1 to TRBJ2-5; D uncertain. Per the germline V gene, CDR1 is MGHRA and CDR2 is YSYEKL. The CDR3 has 13 residues. Trimming shortened V by 4 bases and J by 5 bases, and 11 bases separated the two germline ends. The CDR3 region has the DNA TGCGCCAGCAGCCGGCTAGGGCGGGAGACCCAGTACTTC. Its translation: CASSRLGRETQYF.

The gene calls are TRBV5-5 and TRBJ2-3; D gene uncertain. Germline CDR1 SGHKS, CDR2 YYEKEE (reference sequence). V shed 7 bases and J shed 0 bases, with 15 bases lying between them. This CDR3 region has 15 residues. The CDR3 loop is CASPPVESSTDTQYF. The CDR3 DNA follows: TGTGCCAGCCCCCCGGTAGAGTCTAGCACAGATACGCAGTATTTT.

The V call is TRBV6-5, the J call TRBJ2-7; 14 nucleotides align to TRBD2. The J call may not be correct, given that the DNA end is closer to TRBJ2-5. This CDR3 region has 14 residues. Germline loops: CDR1 MNHEY, CDR2 SVGAGI. The CDR3 DNA reads TGTGCCAGCATCGGACTAGCGGGGGGTGAGACCCAGTACTTC. It yields the protein CASIGLAGGETQYF.

V is TRBV9 and J is TRBJ2-3, with D hard to call. Germline CDR1 and CDR2: SGDLS and YYNGEE. The CDR3 sequence is 14 residues long. Trimming shortened V by 0 bases and J by 1 base, and 6 bases separated the two germline ends. CDR3 in amino acids: CASSVGPRTDTQYF. CDR3 nucleotide sequence: TGTGCCAGCAGCGTAGGGCCGCGCACAGATACGCAGTATTTT.